This TCR beta chain stems from a study of Ad26.COV2.S vaccination and SARS-CoV-2 variants. This sample's treatment: some 20 received Ad26.COV2.S at low or high dose, single or two shots; roughly five received placebo; per-sample allocation not given. Material that was analyzed had been drawn on day 63 after the first vaccine or placebo injection. Produced via immunoSEQ multiplex PCR; TCRdb's table is partial and in-frame only. The sample has approximately 420,000 clones, more than 85% seen once. The CDR3 runs to 12 residues. V lost 4 bases to trimming and J lost 3 bases, with 7 bases between them. Germline V gene lookup returns CDR1 SGHRS and CDR2 YFSETQ.

This clonotype originated in a person aged 18-60 years who received the Ad26.COV2.S COVID-19 vaccine or a placebo. The sample consisted of peripheral blood, taken in a trial of Ad26.COV2.S vaccine versus placebo. The chain employs TRBV5-1 and TRBJ2-5; perhaps TRBD1 as D (5 bases). CDR3 protein: CASSTGEETQYF. DNA of the CDR3: TGCGCCAGCAGCACAGGAGAAGAGACCCAGTACTTC.